The 26 T cell receptor beta chains listed next were all sequenced from one sample in a study of spatial heterogeneity in lung cancer. Time point here: sample taken at primary tumor resection. Findings and limits, study-wide: Mutation counts in tumors were tracked by counts of expanded intratumoral alpha and beta TCRs.

These receptors have no identified antigens. TCRdb passed the 5' RACE reads through MiXCR, listing each CDR3 protein once. The sample consists of about 100,000 distinct CDR3 sequences, 4.4% of them appearing once. Here the sequenced sample was lung tumor tissue, taken at surgery. The receptors were gathered from a male donor with early-stage non-small cell lung cancer.

This clonotype has only a few counts. The chain is built from TRBV20-1 and TRBJ1-5; weak D call: TRBD1 (5 bases). Trimming left V 0 bases short and J 3 bases short, with 15 bases between. The CDR3 spans 16 residues. Per germline, CDR1 DFQATT and CDR2 SNEGSKA (reference sequence). The CDR3 DNA reads TGCAGTGCTAGAGATGGAGGGGCGCCTGACAATCAGCCCCAGCATTTT. Protein: CSARDGGAPDNQPQHF.

The rearrangement joins TRBV6-1 to TRBJ1-6, with TRBD1 matching 10 bases. V gave up 8 bases and J gave up 13 bases; unmatched junction bases: 8. The length of the CDR3 is 13 residues. Germline CDR1 is MNHNS and CDR2 is SASEGT. The CDR3 spells CASVRDRGGPLHF. CDR3 coding DNA: TGTGCCAGCGTCCGGGACAGGGGCGGCCCCCTCCACTTT.

This clonotype came up many times. V and J are TRBV9 and TRBJ2-3; D not certain. The germline gives CDR1 SGDLS, CDR2 YYNGEE. The CDR3 extends over 15 amino acids. The V end lost 3 bases, the J end lost 2 bases, and 13 bases lay between the germline ends. CDR3 amino acids: CASSAEDFHTDTQYF. The CDR3 DNA is TGTGCCAGCAGCGCCGAAGACTTTCACACAGATACGCAGTATTTT.

This clonotype was counted between two and nine times. The chain carries TRBV28 and TRBJ2-1; TRBD2 matches at 7 bases. This CDR3 region has 18 residues. Germline CDR1 is MDHEN and CDR2 is SYDVKM. The trim removed 6 bases at V and 0 bases at J, leaving 14 bases unmatched. CDR3 loop: CASSPSGPLPYSYNEQFF. CDR3 nucleotide sequence: TGTGCCAGCAGCCCTAGCGGTCCCTTACCGTACTCCTACAATGAGCAGTTCTTC.

V is TRBV3-1 and J is TRBJ2-5; D remains ambiguous. The CDR3 runs to 15 residues. Germline CDR1 reads LGHDT; CDR2 reads YNNKEL (reference sequence). Trimming cost V 6 bases and J 5 bases, with 19 bases left between them. The CDR3 DNA sequence: TGTGCCAGCAGGAGGATACAGAGCACGGCCGAGACCCAGTACTTC. It encodes CASRRIQSTAETQYF.

This clonotype appeared many times. The chain recombines TRBV5-1 with TRBJ2-5; possibly TRBD2 for D (6 bases). V was pared by 0 bases and J by 5 bases, with 23 bases between. Germline V gene data show CDR1 as SGHRS and CDR2 as YFSETQ. This CDR3 is built from 18 residues. CDR3 sequence: CASSLAQMGQGGVETQYF. The CDR3 DNA is TGCGCCAGCAGCTTGGCCCAGATGGGGCAGGGAGGAGTGGAGACCCAGTACTTC. Full variable domain (rest looked up from reference TRBV5-1 and TRBJ2-5): KAGVTQTPRYLIKTRGQQVTLSCSPISGHRSVSWYQQTPGQGLQFLFEYFSETQRNKGNFPGRFSGRQFSNSRSEMNVSTLELGDSALYLCASSLAQMGQGGVETQYFGPGTRLLVL.

This clonotype occurred many times. This chain links TRBV28 with TRBJ1-1, with D perhaps TRBD1 (6 bases). CDR3 length: 12 amino acids. With 3 bases removed from V and 8 bases from J, the gap between germline ends came to 10 bases. CDR1 is MDHEN and CDR2 is SYDVKM in the germline V gene. CDR3: CASSLPTGEAFF. The DNA of the CDR3 is TGTGCCAGCAGTTTGCCCACAGGGGAAGCTTTCTTT.

This clonotype was seen at least ten times. This rearrangement joins TRBV7-6 to TRBJ2-3, with TRBD2 matching over 11 bases. V gave up 1 base and J gave up 1 base; unmatched junction bases: 13. CDR3 size: 20 residues. CDR1 is SGHVS and CDR2 is FNYEAQ in the germline V gene. The CDR3 region has the DNA TGTGCCAGCAGCTTAGACCGTTCCGGACTAGCGGGTTGGGGCACAGATACGCAGTATTTT. The encoded protein is CASSLDRSGLAGWGTDTQYF. The variable domain in full, with the rest retrieved from reference TRBV7-6 and TRBJ2-3, is GAGVSQSPRYKVTKRGQDVALRCDPISGHVSLYWYRQALGQGPEFLTYFNYEAQQDKSGLPNDRFSAERPEGSISTLTIQRTEQRDSAMYRCASSLDRSGLAGWGTDTQYFGPGTRLTVL.

This clonotype occurred many times. The chain recombines TRBV7-8 with TRBJ1-2; possibly TRBD1 for D (5 bases). CDR1 and CDR2 from the germline V gene are SGHVS and FQNEAQ. V was pared by 4 bases and J by 8 bases, with 17 bases between. This CDR3 region has 14 residues. The CDR3 DNA follows: TGTGCCAGCAGCTCCCTGGCGTCGAGGGGAGGCTACACCTTC. Protein sequence: CASSSLASRGGYTF.

This clonotype was recorded a few times. The rearrangement links TRBV2 to TRBJ2-2; maybe TRBD1 (5 bases). Germline V gene sequence: CDR1 SNHLY, CDR2 FYNNEI. Trimming left V 7 bases short and J 6 bases short, with 15 bases between. The CDR3 has 14 amino acids. In DNA form, the CDR3 reads TGTGCCAGCAATGTAAGGGGCGTAGCCGGGGAGCTGTTTTTT. Encoded protein: CASNVRGVAGELFF.

This clonotype has ten or more counts. The rearrangement links TRBV7-2 to TRBJ2-5; D is possibly TRBD1 or TRBD2 (5 bases each). CDR3 length equals 14 residues. Germline loops: CDR1 SGHTA, CDR2 FQGNSA. Trimming took off 0 bases at V and 2 bases at J, with 7 bases between the two ends. In DNA form, the CDR3 reads TGTGCCAGCAGCTTAGCGGGACCACAAGAGACCCAGTACTTC. This codes for CASSLAGPQETQYF.

This clonotype was detected many times. The chain joins TRBV25-1 to TRBJ1-1; 7 nucleotides align to TRBD1. The J segment lost 2 bases and the V segment lost 3 bases, leaving 6 bases of the junction unmatched. The CDR3 consists of 15 residues. CDR1 and CDR2 from the germline V gene are MGHDK and SYGVNS. The CDR3 DNA reads TGTGCCAGCAGTGACCACAGGGGAGTAAACACTGAAGCTTTCTTT. As protein: CASSDHRGVNTEAFF.

This clonotype was counted ten times or more. The rearrangement joins TRBV7-8 to TRBJ2-1; no clear D gene. Germline values: CDR1 SGHVS, CDR2 FQNEAQ. V lost 5 bases and J 1 base, leaving 12 bases between the germline ends. This CDR3 is 15 amino acids long. The CDR3 bases are TGTGCCAGCAGCCCTCATGGAGAGTCCTACAATGAGCAGTTCTTC. Its translation: CASSPHGESYNEQFF.

This clonotype was seen repeatedly, ten times or more. The chain joins TRBV6-5 to TRBJ2-1; TRBD1 or TRBD2 may be the D gene (5 bases each). V shed 5 bases and J shed 0 bases, with 14 bases lying between them. Germline CDR1 and CDR2: MNHEY and SVGAGI. The CDR3 sequence is 16 residues long. CDR3 amino acids: CASSPRGSGSYNEQFF. In DNA, the CDR3 is TGTGCCAGCAGTCCCCGGGGCAGTGGCTCCTACAATGAGCAGTTCTTC.

This clonotype has ten or more counts. V usage is TRBV5-1 and J usage is TRBJ2-1; TRBD2 is a possible D gene (6 bases). V lost 0 bases and J lost 7, with 14 bases in between. The CDR3 contains 15 residues. From germline, CDR1 is SGHRS and CDR2 YFSETQ. CDR3 in amino acids: CASSLVPGVENEQFF. The CDR3 region has the DNA TGCGCCAGCAGCTTGGTTCCGGGAGTGGAAAATGAGCAGTTCTTC.

This clonotype was recorded at least ten times. The V and J genes are TRBV27 and TRBJ1-5; 8 bases are shared with TRBD1. Germline V gene lookup returns CDR1 MNHEY and CDR2 SMNVEV (reference sequence). Trimming took 7 bases from V and 1 from J; bases not matched to a gene: 6. The CDR3 consists of 15 residues. CDR3 residues: CASKPGGWSNQPQHF. Written as DNA, the CDR3 is TGTGCCAGCAAACCAGGGGGCTGGAGCAATCAGCCCCAGCATTTT.

In this sample, this clonotype turned up many times. The chain has TRBV20-1 and TRBJ2-1, with D uncertain. CDR1 and CDR2 from the germline V gene are DFQATT and SNEGSKA (reference sequence). The CDR3 sequence is 14 residues long. V lost 1 base and J lost 8, with 15 bases in between. CDR3 sequence: CSARAFTSGYEQFF. In nucleotides, the CDR3 is TGCAGTGCTAGAGCATTTACTTCTGGTTATGAGCAGTTCTTC.

This clonotype was recorded at least ten times. The J gene is TRBJ2-2, the V gene TRBV6-5; 14 bases are a match to TRBD2. This CDR3 spans 18 amino acids. Germline trimming cut 10 bases from V and 6 bases from J; bases unmatched to any gene: 16. The germline gives CDR1 MNHEY, CDR2 SVGAGI. The CDR3 DNA is TGTGCCAACCTCCGGCCCCCGAAGACTAGCGGGAGGGCCGGGGAGCTGTTTTTT. Translating gives CANLRPPKTSGRAGELFF.

The chain has TRBV15 and TRBJ2-3; D is unresolved. V was clipped by 0 bases and J by 6 bases, with 10 bases between them. The CDR3 covers 14 residues. The germline V gene encodes CDR1 LNHNV and CDR2 YYDKDF (reference sequence). This chain's CDR3 is CATSRDSASDTQYF. The CDR3 DNA sequence: TGTGCCACCAGCAGAGACTCGGCCTCCGATACGCAGTATTTT.

This clonotype was found many times. The V gene is TRBV7-8, the J gene TRBJ1-5, with TRBD1 identical over 9 bases. After removal of 3 bases from V and 0 bases from J, the junction contained 3 bases not matched to a gene. CDR1 is SGHVS and CDR2 is FQNEAQ in the germline V gene. The CDR3 extends over 16 amino acids. CDR3 DNA sequence: TGTGCCAGCAGCTTGAGACAGGGGGATAGCAATCAGCCCCAGCATTTT. Its translation is CASSLRQGDSNQPQHF.

This clonotype turned up a few times. The V call is TRBV15, the J call TRBJ1-1, with TRBD1 matching 7 bases. Germline assignment: CDR1 LNHNV and CDR2 YYDKDF (reference sequence). Trimming cost V 3 bases and J 7 bases; bases outside gene matches: 5. The CDR3 totals 13 residues. As DNA, the CDR3 is TGTGCCACCAGCAGGTTTGGGACAGATGAAGCTTTCTTT. It codes for CATSRFGTDEAFF. Combining the CDR3 with reference TRBV15 and TRBJ1-1 gives the whole variable domain DAMVIQNPRYQVTQFGKPVTLSCSQTLNHNVMYWYQQKSSQAPKLLFHYYDKDFNNEADTPDNFQSRRPNTSFCFLDIRSPGLGDTAMYLCATSRFGTDEAFFGQGTRLTVV.

This clonotype was seen many times. J is TRBJ2-1 and V is TRBV28; 15 nucleotides align to TRBD2. V lost 0 bases to trimming and J lost 3 bases; unmatched junction nucleotides: 3. CDR1 MDHEN and CDR2 SYDVKM come from the germline V gene. The CDR3 is 18 residues long. The CDR3 spells CASSLWGLAGGSYNEQFF. The CDR3 nucleotides read TGTGCCAGCAGTTTATGGGGACTAGCGGGAGGTAGCTACAATGAGCAGTTCTTC.

This clonotype was found many times. V usage is TRBV7-2 and J usage is TRBJ1-1; D is uncertain. Trimming cost V 5 bases and J 4 bases, with 11 bases left between them. CDR3 length equals 13 residues. Germline lookup yields CDR1 SGHTA and CDR2 FQGNSA. CDR3 protein: CASSPFIGTEAFF. The CDR3 DNA reads TGTGCCAGCAGCCCCTTCATCGGCACTGAAGCTTTCTTT.

This clonotype was recorded many times. The V call is TRBV4-1, the J call TRBJ2-6; no reliable D call. Germline V gives CDR1 MGHRA, CDR2 YSYEKL. V was clipped by 0 bases and J by 0 bases, with 12 bases between them. The CDR3 loop spans 18 amino acids. The CDR3 loop is CASSQDRQTPSGANVLTF. The CDR3 bases are TGCGCCAGCAGCCAAGATCGGCAGACTCCCTCTGGGGCCAACGTCCTGACTTTC.

This clonotype was seen a few times. CDR3 in amino acids: CASSQDWAGGQETQYF. Here the CDR3 DNA reads TGTGCCAGCAGCCAAGATTGGGCGGGAGGGCAAGAGACCCAGTACTTC. This chain links TRBV3-1 with TRBJ2-5; 9 nucleotides agree with TRBD2. The CDR3 totals 16 residues. The germline CDR1 and CDR2 sequences are LGHDT and YNNKEL (reference sequence). Trimming at V came to 0 bases and at J to 2 bases, leaving 4 bases not matched to a gene.

At least ten counts were recorded for this clonotype. The chain has TRBV5-1 and TRBJ2-1, with D unclear. Per germline, CDR1 SGHRS and CDR2 YFSETQ. CDR3 size: 14 residues. Trimming left V 7 bases short and J 1 base short, with 12 bases between. The CDR3 DNA is TGCGCCAGCTGTGACTCCTGGTCCTACAATGAGCAGTTCTTC. This translates into CASCDSWSYNEQFF.